The entry below describes one TCR beta chain. Its antigen is as yet unknown. Sequencing was performed with immunoSEQ multiplex PCR; in TCRdb, only in-frame clones are kept and a portion is missing. The sample has about 120,000 clones, over 75% seen once. The record originates from a study of T cell responses to AZD1222 COVID-19 vaccine. Germline values: CDR1 MNHEY, CDR2 SMNVEV (reference sequence). The CDR3 covers 14 residues. The junction had 5 bases not matched to a gene; V was cut back by 5 bases and J by 3 bases. General study points: The study found Spike-specific TCR breadth and depth rose after two AZD1222 doses. Repertoires were collected only later (after the peak T cell response had occurred). Spike-wide vaccine-associated CD4 TCRs dominated at 160-218 and 743-854.

The chain uses TRBV27 and TRBJ1-2, with 8 bases matching TRBD1. The sequence came from an adult who received the MenACWY meningococcal vaccine as a control. This material consisted of peripheral blood, taken 28 days after the second dose of the MenACWY control vaccine. The DNA of the CDR3 is TGTGCCAGCAGTCCAGGGGGCGCGTACTATGGCTACACCTTC. Translation: CASSPGGAYYGYTF.